Listed below are T cell receptor beta chains from one sample, sequenced in a study of blood T cell repertoires in COVID-19. TCRdb keeps only in-frame clones here, not all; method: immunoSEQ multiplex PCR. The sample lists 220,000 or so clones; roughly 84% were seen once. The sample consisted of PBMCs or T cells enriched from blood (not recorded which). The source is a woman aged 40 to 50 who had recovered from COVID-19. CDR3s include the opening cysteine and the closing phenylalanine or tryptophan. D genes are given only for firm matches. Expanded clones are given a class, and other clones once, few, many or no size at all.

size: NA; D: NA; J: TRBJ1-2; V: TRBV2; DNA: TGTGCCAGCAGAGCTACGATCTATGGCTACACCTTC; CDR3: CASRATIYGYTF
size: few; D: TRBD2; J: TRBJ2-3; V: TRBV24-1; DNA: TGTGCCACCAGTGACCCGAGGAAAGCGGGAGTGAGGACAGATACGCAGTATTTT; CDR3: CATSDPRKAGVRTDTQYF
size: NA; D: NA; J: TRBJ1-4; V: TRBV19; DNA: TGTGCCAGTAGTATATCCCGGCGGAATGAAAAACTGTTTTTT; CDR3: CASSISRRNEKLFF
size: NA; D: TRBD1; J: TRBJ1-2; V: TRBV10-3; DNA: TGTGCCATCAGTTACTGGACAGGGGGGGGCTATGGCTACACCTTC; CDR3: CAISYWTGGGYGYTF
size: few; D: NA; J: TRBJ2-5; V: TRBV2; DNA: TGTGCCAGCAGTGTTGAGATAGGGGGTTCAGAGACCCAGTACTTC; CDR3: CASSVEIGGSETQYF
size: NA; D: TRBD1; J: TRBJ1-4; V: TRBV6-5; DNA: TGTGCCAGCAGTTTTACAGGGGGTCGGGAAAAACTGTTTTTT; CDR3: CASSFTGGREKLFF
size: NA; D: NA; J: TRBJ1-2; V: TRBV28; DNA: TGTGCCAGCAGTTGGGAGTTCTATGGCTACACCTTC; CDR3: CASSWEFYGYTF
size: NA; D: TRBD1; J: TRBJ1-6; V: TRBV5-1; DNA: TGCGCCAGCAGCTTGCCCGGGACAGGGAATTCACCCCTCCACTTT; CDR3: CASSLPGTGNSPLHF
size: NA; D: TRBD2; J: TRBJ2-3; V: TRBV7-2; DNA: TGTGCCAGCAGCCCGTCCGGGACTAGCGGTGATACGCAGTATTTT; CDR3: CASSPSGTSGDTQYF
size: NA; D: NA; J: TRBJ2-7; V: TRBV10-1; DNA: TGCGCCAGCAGTGATCCGGCTGGAGGGTACGAGCAGTACTTC; CDR3: CASSDPAGGYEQYF
size: NA; D: TRBD1; J: TRBJ2-3; V: TRBV25-1; DNA: TGTGCCAGCAGTGTCGGACAGGGAGATACGCAGTATTTT; CDR3: CASSVGQGDTQYF
size: NA; D: TRBD1; J: TRBJ2-6; V: TRBV5-5; DNA: TGTGCCAGCAGCCCTACAGGGGTTGGCGAAGGAGGGGCCAACGTCCTGACTTTC; CDR3: CASSPTGVGEGGANVLTF
size: NA; D: TRBD1; J: TRBJ1-1; V: TRBV10-1; DNA: TGCGCCAGCAGCCACAGGGGGCATGGAACTGAAGCTTTCTTT; CDR3: CASSHRGHGTEAFF
size: NA; D: NA; J: TRBJ2-1; V: TRBV5-1; DNA: TGCGCCAGCAGCCCCGCAATGGTACAGGGTAAAGACAATGAGCAGTTCTTC; CDR3: CASSPAMVQGKDNEQFF
size: NA; D: NA; J: TRBJ1-5; V: TRBV4-1; DNA: TGCGCCAGCAGCCAAGATCTTCAGACAGATAGCAATCAGCCCCAGCATTTT; CDR3: CASSQDLQTDSNQPQHF
size: once; D: NA; J: TRBJ1-1; V: TRBV4-1; DNA: TGCGCCAGCAGCCAATACCGGGATGGGAACACTGAAGCTTTCTTT; CDR3: CASSQYRDGNTEAFF
size: NA; D: NA; J: TRBJ2-5; V: TRBV18; DNA: TGTGCCAGCCGAGGGGGACTATCCCAGGAGACCCAGTACTTC; CDR3: CASRGGLSQETQYF
size: NA; D: NA; J: TRBJ2-1; V: TRBV9; DNA: TGTGCCAGCAGCGTAGGGGAGGACCCCACTGGAGAGCAGTTCTTC; CDR3: CASSVGEDPTGEQFF